This entry is about one T cell receptor beta chain. This entry comes from a study of T cell changes during pregnancy in multiple sclerosis. Sequenced by immunoSEQ multiplex PCR; TCRdb stores in-frame clones only, minus some. Found here are approximately 65,000 clones, approximately 92% of them singletons; the top ten hold approximately 3%. CDR3 length equals 14 residues. V lost 8 bases and J lost 0, with 13 bases in between. Germline CDR1 is MNHEY and CDR2 is SMNVEV (reference sequence). This sequence was found in a female donor in good health, enrolled as a control in a pregnancy study. This chain connects TRBV27 to TRBJ1-1; D may be TRBD1 (5 bases). The sample in question was CD8+ T cells from peripheral blood mononuclear cells, obtained in the third trimester of pregnancy. The CDR3 reads CASQRWGVNTEAFF. CDR3 sequence (DNA): TGTGCCAGCCAACGATGGGGGGTGAACACTGAAGCTTTCTTT.